This T cell receptor beta chain emerged from a study of vaccination and CD4 T cells after COVID-19. To note about this clonotype: Its cognate antigen is unknown.

The Oncomine TCR Beta short-read assay generated sequence data from the DNA of cultured CD4+ T cells. Investigators obtained genomic DNA by extraction from cultured CD4+ T cells. MiXCR, run by TCRdb on the PCR reads, gives a single entry per CDR3 protein. Of approximately 9,500 distinct CDR3 sequences listed, around 37% are singletons. As to treatment: 10-day PBMC culture with coronavirus spike peptide pools or control peptides (ViraFEST assay). During the years 2011-2018, before the COVID-19 pandemic, the unexposed donor's CD4+ T cells were collected. Half the growth medium was swapped for new IL-2 medium on days 3 and 7. Germline assignment: CDR1 SGDLS and CDR2 YYNGEE. V was shortened by 3 bases and J by 5 bases, with 17 bases between the two germline ends. This CDR3 has 15 residues.

Sequenced: CD4+ T cells from blood, cultured in vitro. The sequence was collected from a human donor in good health. This chain uses TRBV9 with TRBJ2-5, with D maybe TRBD2 (6 bases). The DNA of the CDR3 is TGTGCCAGCAGCGCGGCTGCGGGGCGCTCGGAGACCCAGTACTTC. It codes for CASSAAAGRSETQYF. Variable domain in full (rest from reference TRBV9 and TRBJ2-5): DSGVTQTPKHLITATGQRVTLRCSPRSGDLSVYWYQQSLDQGLQFLIQYYNGEERAKGNILERFSAQQFPDLHSELNLSSLELGDSALYFCASSAAAGRSETQYFGPGTRLLVL.